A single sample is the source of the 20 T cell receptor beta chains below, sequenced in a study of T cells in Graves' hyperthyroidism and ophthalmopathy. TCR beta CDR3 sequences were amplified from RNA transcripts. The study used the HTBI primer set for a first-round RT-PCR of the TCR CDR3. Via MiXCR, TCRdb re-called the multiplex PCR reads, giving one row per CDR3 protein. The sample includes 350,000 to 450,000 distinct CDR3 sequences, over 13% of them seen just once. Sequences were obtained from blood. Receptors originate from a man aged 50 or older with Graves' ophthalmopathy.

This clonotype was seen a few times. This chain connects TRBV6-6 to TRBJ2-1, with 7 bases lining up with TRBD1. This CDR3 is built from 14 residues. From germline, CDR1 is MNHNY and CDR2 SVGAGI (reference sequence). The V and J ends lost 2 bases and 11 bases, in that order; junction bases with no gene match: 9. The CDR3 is CASSYTGTEFQQFF. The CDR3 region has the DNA TGTGCCAGCAGTTACACCGGGACAGAATTCCAGCAGTTCTTC.

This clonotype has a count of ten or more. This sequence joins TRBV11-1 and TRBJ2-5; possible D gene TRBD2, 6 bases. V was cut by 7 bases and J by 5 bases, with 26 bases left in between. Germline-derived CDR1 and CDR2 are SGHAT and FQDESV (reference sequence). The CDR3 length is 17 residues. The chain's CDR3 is CASTPTRRTTGGETQYF. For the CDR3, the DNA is TGTGCCAGCACCCCCACCCGAAGGACAACCGGAGGGGAGACCCAGTACTTC.

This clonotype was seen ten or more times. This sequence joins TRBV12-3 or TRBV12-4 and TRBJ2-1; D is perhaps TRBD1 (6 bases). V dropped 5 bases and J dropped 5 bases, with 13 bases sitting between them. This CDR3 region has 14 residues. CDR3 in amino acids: CASSGETGDNEQFF. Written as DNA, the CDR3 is TGTGCCAGCAGTGGAGAGACAGGAGACAATGAGCAGTTCTTC.

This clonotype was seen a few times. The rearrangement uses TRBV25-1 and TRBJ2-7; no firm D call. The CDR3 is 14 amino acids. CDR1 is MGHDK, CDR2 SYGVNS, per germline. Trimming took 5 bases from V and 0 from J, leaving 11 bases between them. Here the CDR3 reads CASSFWASSYEQYF. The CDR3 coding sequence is TGTGCCAGCAGTTTTTGGGCGAGCTCCTACGAGCAGTACTTC.

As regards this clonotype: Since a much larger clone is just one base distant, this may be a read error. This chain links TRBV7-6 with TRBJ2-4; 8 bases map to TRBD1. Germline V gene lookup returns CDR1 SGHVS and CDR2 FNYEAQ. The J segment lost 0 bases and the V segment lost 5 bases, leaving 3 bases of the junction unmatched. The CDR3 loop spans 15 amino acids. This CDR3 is CASSPGQVAKNIQYF. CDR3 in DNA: TGTGCCAGCAGCCCGGGACAGGTAGCCAAAAACATTCAGTACTTC.

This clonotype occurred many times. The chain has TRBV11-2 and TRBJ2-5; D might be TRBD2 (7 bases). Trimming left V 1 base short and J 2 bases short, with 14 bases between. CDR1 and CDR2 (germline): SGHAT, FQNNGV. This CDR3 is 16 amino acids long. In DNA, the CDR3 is TGTGCCAGCAGCTTAGTGTTAGGGGGGGATCAAGAGACCCAGTACTTC. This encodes CASSLVLGGDQETQYF.

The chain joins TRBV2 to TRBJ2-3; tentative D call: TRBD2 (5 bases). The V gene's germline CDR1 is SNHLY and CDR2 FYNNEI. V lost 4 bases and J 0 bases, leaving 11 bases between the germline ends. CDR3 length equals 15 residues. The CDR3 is CASSVLAPSTDTQYF. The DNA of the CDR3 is TGTGCCAGCAGTGTCCTAGCCCCTAGCACAGATACGCAGTATTTT. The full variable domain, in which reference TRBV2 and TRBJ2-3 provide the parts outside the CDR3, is EPEVTQTPSHQVTQMGQEVILRCVPISNHLYFYWYRQILGQKVEFLVSFYNNEISEKSEIFDDQFSVERPDGSNFTLKIRSTKLEDSAMYFCASSVLAPSTDTQYFGPGTRLTVL.

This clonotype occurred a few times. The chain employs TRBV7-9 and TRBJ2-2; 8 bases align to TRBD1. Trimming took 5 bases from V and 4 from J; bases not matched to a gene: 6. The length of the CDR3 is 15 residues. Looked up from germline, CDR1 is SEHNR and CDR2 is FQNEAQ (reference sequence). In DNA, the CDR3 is TGTGCCAGCAGCCAGAGGACAGGGCCCACCGGGGAGCTGTTTTTT. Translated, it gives CASSQRTGPTGELFF.

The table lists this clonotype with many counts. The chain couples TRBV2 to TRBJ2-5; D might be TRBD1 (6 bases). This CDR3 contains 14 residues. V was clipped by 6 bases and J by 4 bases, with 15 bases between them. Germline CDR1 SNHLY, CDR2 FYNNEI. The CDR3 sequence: CASSPGTSAETQYF. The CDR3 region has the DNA TGTGCCAGCAGCCCCGGGACATCCGCAGAGACCCAGTACTTC.

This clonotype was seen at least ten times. Written as DNA, the CDR3 is TGTGCCAGCAGCCAACCAAACAGGGAAATCCAAGAGACCCAGTACTTC. As protein: CASSQPNREIQETQYF. J is TRBJ2-5 and V is TRBV3-1; D may be TRBD1 (6 bases). With 2 bases removed from V and 1 base from J, the gap between germline ends came to 14 bases. There are 16 residues in the CDR3. Germline V gives CDR1 LGHDT, CDR2 YNNKEL (reference sequence).

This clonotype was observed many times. The CDR3 is CASRSGRTTDTQYF. CDR3 DNA sequence: TGTGCCAGCAGGAGCGGGAGGACCACAGATACGCAGTATTTT. The chain is built from TRBV7-3 and TRBJ2-3, with TRBD2 identical over 9 bases. Losses at the gene ends were 6 bases for V and 2 bases for J; bases not matched to a gene: 3. CDR1 and CDR2 (germline): SGHTA, FQGTGA. This CDR3 contains 14 residues. The full variable domain, completed using reference TRBV7-3 and TRBJ2-3, is GAGVSQTPSNKVTEKGKYVELRCDPISGHTALYWYRQSLGQGPEFLIYFQGTGAADDSGLPNDRFFAVRPEGSVSTLKIQRTERGDSAVYLCASRSGRTTDTQYFGPGTRLTVL.

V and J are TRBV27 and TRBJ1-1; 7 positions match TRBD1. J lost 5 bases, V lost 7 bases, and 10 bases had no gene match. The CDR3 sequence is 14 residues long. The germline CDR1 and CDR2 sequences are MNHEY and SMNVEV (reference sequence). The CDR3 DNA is TGTGCCAGCATCGATAGGAGGGGGCGGACTGAAGCTTTCTTT. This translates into CASIDRRGRTEAFF.

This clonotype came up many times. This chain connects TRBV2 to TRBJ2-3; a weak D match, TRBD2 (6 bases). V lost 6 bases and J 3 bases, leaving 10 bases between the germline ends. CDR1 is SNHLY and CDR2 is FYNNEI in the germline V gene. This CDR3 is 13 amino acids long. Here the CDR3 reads CASRSGLTDTQYF. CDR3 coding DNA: TGTGCCAGCAGGAGCGGGCTTACAGATACGCAGTATTTT.

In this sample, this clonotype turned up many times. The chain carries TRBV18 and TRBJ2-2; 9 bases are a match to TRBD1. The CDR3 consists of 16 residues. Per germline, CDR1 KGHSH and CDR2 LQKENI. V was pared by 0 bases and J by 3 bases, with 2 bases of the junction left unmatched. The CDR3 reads CASSPPGQGHTGELFF. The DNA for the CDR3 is TGTGCCAGCTCACCACCGGGACAGGGTCACACCGGGGAGCTGTTTTTT.

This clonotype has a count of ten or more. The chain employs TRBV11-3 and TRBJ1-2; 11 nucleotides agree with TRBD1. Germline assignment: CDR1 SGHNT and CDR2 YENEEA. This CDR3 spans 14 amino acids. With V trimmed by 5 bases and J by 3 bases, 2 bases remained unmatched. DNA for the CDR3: TGTGCCAGCAGCGGACAGGGGGCGGACTATGGCTACACCTTC. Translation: CASSGQGADYGYTF.

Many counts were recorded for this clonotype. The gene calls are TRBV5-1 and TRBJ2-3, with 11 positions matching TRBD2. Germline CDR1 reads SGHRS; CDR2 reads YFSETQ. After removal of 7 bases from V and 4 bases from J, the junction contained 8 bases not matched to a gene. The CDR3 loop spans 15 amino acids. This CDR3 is CASGTSGSYSDTQYF. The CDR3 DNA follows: TGCGCCAGCGGAACTAGCGGGAGTTACTCAGATACGCAGTATTTT. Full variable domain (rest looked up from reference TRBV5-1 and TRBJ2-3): KAGVTQTPRYLIKTRGQQVTLSCSPISGHRSVSWYQQTPGQGLQFLFEYFSETQRNKGNFPGRFSGRQFSNSRSEMNVSTLELGDSALYLCASGTSGSYSDTQYFGPGTRLTVL.

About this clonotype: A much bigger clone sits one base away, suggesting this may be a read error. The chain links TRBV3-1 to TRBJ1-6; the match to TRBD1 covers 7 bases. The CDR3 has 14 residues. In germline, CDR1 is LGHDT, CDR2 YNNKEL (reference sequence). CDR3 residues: CASSHGTDNSPPHF. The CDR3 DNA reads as TGTGCCAGCAGCCACGGGACAGATAATTCACCCCCCCACTTT. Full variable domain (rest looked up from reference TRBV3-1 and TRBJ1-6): DTAVSQTPKYLVTQMGNDKSIKCEQNLGHDTMYWYKQDSKKFLKIMFSYNNKELIINETVPNRFSPKSPDKAHLNLHINSLELGDSAVYFCASSHGTDNSPPHFGNGTRLTVT.

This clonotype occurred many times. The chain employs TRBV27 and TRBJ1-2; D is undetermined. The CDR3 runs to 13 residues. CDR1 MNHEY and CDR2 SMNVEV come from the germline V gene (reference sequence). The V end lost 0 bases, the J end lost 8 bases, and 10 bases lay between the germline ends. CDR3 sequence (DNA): TGTGCCAGCAGTTTATCCACAGTCTCCGGCTACACCTTC. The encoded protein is CASSLSTVSGYTF.

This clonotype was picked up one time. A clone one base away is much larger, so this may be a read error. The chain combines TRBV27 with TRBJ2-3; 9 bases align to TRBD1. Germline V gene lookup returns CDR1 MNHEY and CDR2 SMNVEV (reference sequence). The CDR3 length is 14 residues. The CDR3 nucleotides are TGTGCCAGCAGCCGGGACAGGGAACTGGATATGCAGTATTTT. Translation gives CASSRDRELDMQYF.

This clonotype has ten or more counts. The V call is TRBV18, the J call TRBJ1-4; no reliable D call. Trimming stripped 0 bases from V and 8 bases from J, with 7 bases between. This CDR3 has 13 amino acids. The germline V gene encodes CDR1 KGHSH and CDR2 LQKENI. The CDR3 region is CASSPPSGEKLFF. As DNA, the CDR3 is TGTGCCAGCTCACCACCGTCGGGGGAAAAACTGTTTTTT.